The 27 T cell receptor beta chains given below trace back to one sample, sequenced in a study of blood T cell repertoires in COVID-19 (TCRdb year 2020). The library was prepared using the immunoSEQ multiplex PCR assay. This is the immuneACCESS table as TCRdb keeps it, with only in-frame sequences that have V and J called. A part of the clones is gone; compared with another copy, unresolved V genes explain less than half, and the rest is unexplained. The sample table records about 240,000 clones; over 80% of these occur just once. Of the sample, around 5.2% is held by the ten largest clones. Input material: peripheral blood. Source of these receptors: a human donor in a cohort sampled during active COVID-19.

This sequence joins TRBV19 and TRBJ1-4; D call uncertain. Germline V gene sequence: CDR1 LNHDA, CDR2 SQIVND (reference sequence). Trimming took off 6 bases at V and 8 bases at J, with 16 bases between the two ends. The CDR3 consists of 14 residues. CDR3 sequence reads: CASRTGWGGEKLFF. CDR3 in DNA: TGTGCCAGTAGGACGGGATGGGGAGGGGAAAAACTGTTTTTT.

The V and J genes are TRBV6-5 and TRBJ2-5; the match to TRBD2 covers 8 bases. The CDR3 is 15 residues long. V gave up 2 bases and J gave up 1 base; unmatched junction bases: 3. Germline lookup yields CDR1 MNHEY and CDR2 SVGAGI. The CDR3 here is CASSYTAGGQETQYF. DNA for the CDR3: TGTGCCAGCAGTTACACCGCGGGGGGCCAAGAGACCCAGTACTTC.

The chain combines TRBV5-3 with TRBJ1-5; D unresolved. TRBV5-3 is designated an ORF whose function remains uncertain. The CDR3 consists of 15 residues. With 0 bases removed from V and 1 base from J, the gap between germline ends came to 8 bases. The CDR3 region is CARSLGADSNQPQHF. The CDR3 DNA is TGTGCCAGAAGCTTGGGGGCAGACAGCAATCAGCCCCAGCATTTT.

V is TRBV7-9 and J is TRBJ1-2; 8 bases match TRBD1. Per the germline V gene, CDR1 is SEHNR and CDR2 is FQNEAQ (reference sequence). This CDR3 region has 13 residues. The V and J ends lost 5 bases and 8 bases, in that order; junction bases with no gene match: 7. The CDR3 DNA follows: TGTGCCAGCAGCCCCAGGGGGCAGGGGGGCTACACCTTC. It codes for CASSPRGQGGYTF.

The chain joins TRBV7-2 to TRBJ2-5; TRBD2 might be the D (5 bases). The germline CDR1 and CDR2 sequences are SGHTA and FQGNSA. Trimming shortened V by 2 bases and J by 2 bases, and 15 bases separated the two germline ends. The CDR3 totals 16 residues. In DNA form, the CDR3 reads TGTGCCAGCAGCTTACAAAGCGGACGGGCACAAGAGACCCAGTACTTC. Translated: CASSLQSGRAQETQYF.

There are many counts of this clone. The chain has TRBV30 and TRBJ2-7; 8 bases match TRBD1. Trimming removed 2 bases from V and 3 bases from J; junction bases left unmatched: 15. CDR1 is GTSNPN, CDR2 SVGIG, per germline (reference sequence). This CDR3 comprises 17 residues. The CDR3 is CAWSFPTGVILNYEQYF. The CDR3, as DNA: TGTGCCTGGAGTTTCCCGACAGGGGTCATATTAAACTACGAGCAGTACTTC.

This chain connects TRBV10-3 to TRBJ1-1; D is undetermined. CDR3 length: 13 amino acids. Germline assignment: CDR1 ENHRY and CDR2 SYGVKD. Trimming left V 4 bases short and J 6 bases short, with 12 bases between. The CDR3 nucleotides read TGTGCCATCAGTGGCTCCGAGTTCGCTGAAGCTTTCTTT. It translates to CAISGSEFAEAFF.

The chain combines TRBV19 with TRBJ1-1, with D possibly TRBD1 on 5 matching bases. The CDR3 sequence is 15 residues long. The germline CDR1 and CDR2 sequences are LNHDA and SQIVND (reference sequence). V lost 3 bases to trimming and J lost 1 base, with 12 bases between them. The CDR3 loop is CASSIVWGGNTEAFF. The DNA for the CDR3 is TGTGCCAGTAGTATTGTGTGGGGGGGGAACACTGAAGCTTTCTTT. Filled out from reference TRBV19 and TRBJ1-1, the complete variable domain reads DGGITQSPKYLFRKEGQNVTLSCEQNLNHDAMYWYRQDPGQGLRLIYYSQIVNDFQKGDIAEGYSVSREKKESFPLTVTSAQKNPTAFYLCASSIVWGGNTEAFFGQGTRLTVV.

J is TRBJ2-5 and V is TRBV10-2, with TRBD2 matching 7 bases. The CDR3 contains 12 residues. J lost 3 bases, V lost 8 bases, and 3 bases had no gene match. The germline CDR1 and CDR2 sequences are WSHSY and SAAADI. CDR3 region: CASLGLEETQYF. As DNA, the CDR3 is TGCGCCAGCCTAGGACTAGAAGAGACCCAGTACTTC.

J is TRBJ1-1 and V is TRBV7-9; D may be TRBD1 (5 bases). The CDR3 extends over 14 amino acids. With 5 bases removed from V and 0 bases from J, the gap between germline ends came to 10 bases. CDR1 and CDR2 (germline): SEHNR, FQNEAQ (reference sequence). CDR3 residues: CASSRTQMNTEAFF. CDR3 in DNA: TGTGCCAGCAGCCGGACACAGATGAACACTGAAGCTTTCTTT.

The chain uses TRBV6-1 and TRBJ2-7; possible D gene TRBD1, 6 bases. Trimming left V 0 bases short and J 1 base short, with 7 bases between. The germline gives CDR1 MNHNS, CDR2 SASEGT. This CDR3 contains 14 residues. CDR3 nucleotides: TGTGCCAGCAGTGAAGCGGACAGATCCTACGAGCAGTACTTC. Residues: CASSEADRSYEQYF.

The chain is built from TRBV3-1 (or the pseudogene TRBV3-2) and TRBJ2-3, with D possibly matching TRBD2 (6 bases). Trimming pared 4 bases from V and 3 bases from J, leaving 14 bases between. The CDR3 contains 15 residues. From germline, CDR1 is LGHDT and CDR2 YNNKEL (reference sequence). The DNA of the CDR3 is TGTGCCAGCAGCCTAGGGACCGCGGGGACAGATACGCAGTATTTT. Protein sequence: CASSLGTAGTDTQYF.

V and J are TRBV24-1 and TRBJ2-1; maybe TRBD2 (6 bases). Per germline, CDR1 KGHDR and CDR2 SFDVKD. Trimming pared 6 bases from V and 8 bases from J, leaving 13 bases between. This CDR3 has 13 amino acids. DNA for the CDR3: TGTGCCACCAGTTGGGGGGATTCACATGAGCAGTTCTTC. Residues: CATSWGDSHEQFF.

CDR3 nucleotide sequence: TGTGCCAGTAGCCAACCTGGGTGGAGAACTAGTGAAGCTTTCTTT. It codes for CASSQPGWRTSEAFF. This sequence joins TRBV19 and TRBJ1-1; D unresolved. Germline CDR1 LNHDA, CDR2 SQIVND (reference sequence). CDR3 length: 15 amino acids. The germline V and J ends were trimmed by 6 bases and 7 bases, with 21 bases remaining between them.

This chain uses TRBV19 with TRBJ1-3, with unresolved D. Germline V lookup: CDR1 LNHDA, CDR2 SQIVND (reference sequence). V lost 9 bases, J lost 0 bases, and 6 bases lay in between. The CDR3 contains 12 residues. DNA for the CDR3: TGTGCCAGGTTAGACTCTGGAAACACCATATATTTT. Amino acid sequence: CARLDSGNTIYF.

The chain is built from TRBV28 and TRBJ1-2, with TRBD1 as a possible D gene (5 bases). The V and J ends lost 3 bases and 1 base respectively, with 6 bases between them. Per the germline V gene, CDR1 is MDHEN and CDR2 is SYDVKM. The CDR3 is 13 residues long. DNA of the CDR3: TGTGCCAGCAGTTTCAGGGTTAACTATGGCTACACCTTC. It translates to CASSFRVNYGYTF.

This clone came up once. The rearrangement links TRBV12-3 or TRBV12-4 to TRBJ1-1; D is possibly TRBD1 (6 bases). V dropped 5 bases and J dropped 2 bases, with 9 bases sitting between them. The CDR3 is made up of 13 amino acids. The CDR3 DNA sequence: TGTGCCAGCAGTGCCAGGGGAAACACTGAAGCTTTCTTT. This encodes CASSARGNTEAFF.

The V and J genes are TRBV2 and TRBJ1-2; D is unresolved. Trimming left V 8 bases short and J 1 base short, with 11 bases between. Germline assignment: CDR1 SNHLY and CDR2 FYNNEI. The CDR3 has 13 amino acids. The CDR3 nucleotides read TGTGCCAGCCGAGGTGTGGATAACTATGGCTACACCTTC. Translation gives CASRGVDNYGYTF.

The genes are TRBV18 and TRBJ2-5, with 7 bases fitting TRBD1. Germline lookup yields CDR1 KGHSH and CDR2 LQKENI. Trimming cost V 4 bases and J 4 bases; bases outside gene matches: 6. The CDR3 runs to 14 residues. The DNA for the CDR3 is TGTGCCAGCTCACTGCACAGGGGCGTAGAGACCCAGTACTTC. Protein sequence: CASSLHRGVETQYF.

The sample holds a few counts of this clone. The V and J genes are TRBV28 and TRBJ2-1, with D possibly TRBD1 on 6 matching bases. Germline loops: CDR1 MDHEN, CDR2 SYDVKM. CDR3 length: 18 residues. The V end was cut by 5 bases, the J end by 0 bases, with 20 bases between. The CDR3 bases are TGTGCCAGCAGTATCACACGCTTGGGGGCCCACTCCTACAATGAGCAGTTCTTC. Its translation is CASSITRLGAHSYNEQFF. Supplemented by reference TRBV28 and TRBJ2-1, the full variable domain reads DVKVTQSSRYLVKRTGEKVFLECVQDMDHENMFWYRQDPGLGLRLIYFSYDVKMKEKGDIPEGYSVSREKKERFSLILESASTNQTSMYLCASSITRLGAHSYNEQFFGPGTRLTVL.

CDR3 DNA sequence: TGCGCCAGCAGCTTGGGCGGCAATGAGCAGTTCTTC. It specifies CASSLGGNEQFF. The rearrangement uses TRBV5-1 and TRBJ2-1; D is uncertain. CDR1 is SGHRS, CDR2 YFSETQ, per germline. The CDR3 runs 12 residues. Trimming shortened V by 0 bases and J by 6 bases, and 4 bases separated the two germline ends. The full variable domain, rest sourced from reference TRBV5-1 and TRBJ2-1, is KAGVTQTPRYLIKTRGQQVTLSCSPISGHRSVSWYQQTPGQGLQFLFEYFSETQRNKGNFPGRFSGRQFSNSRSEMNVSTLELGDSALYLCASSLGGNEQFFGPGTRLTVL.

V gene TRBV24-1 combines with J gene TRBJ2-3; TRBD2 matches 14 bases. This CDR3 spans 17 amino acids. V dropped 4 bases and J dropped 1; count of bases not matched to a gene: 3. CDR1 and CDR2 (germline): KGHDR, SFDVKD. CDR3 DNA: TGTGCCACCAGTGAGCGGGGACTAGCGGGAGGCACAGATACGCAGTATTTT. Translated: CATSERGLAGGTDTQYF.

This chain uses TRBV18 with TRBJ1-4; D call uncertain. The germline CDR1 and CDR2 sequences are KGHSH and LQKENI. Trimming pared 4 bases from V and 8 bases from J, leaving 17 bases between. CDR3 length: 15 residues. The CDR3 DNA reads TGTGCCAGCTCACGGGAGGCTTTGGGAGTCGAAAAACTGTTTTTT. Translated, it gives CASSREALGVEKLFF.

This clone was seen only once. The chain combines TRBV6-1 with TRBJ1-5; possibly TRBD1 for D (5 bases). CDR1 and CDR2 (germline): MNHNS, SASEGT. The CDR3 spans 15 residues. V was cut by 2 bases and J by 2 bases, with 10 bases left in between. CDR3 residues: CASSEWGGGNQPQHF. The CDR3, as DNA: TGTGCCAGCAGTGAATGGGGGGGAGGCAATCAGCCCCAGCATTTT.

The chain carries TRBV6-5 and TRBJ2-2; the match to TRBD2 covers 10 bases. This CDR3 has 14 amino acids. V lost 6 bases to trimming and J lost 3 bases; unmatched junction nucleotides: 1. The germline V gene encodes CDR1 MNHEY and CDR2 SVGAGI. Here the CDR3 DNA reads TGTGCCAGCAGAAGCGGGGGGGACACCGGGGAGCTGTTTTTT. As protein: CASRSGGDTGELFF.

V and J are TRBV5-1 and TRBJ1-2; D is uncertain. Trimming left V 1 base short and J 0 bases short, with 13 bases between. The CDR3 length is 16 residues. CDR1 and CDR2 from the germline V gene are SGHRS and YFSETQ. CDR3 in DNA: TGCGCCAGCAGCTTGATGCCCAGGCGAGCTAACTATGGCTACACCTTC. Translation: CASSLMPRRANYGYTF.

CDR3 loop: CASTRAFGTEAFF. In nucleotides, the CDR3 is TGTGCCAGCACCAGGGCTTTCGGCACTGAAGCTTTCTTT. The chain is built from TRBV27 and TRBJ1-1; D is possibly TRBD1 (5 bases). The CDR3 has 13 amino acids. CDR1 and CDR2 from the germline V gene are MNHEY and SMNVEV (reference sequence). Trimming removed 7 bases at V and 4 bases at J, with 13 bases between.